This TCR beta chain was retrieved from a study of T cells in Graves' hyperthyroidism and ophthalmopathy. Turning to the study itself: Peripheral blood collection took place at initial diagnosis, before any treatment.

CDR1 and CDR2 from the germline V gene are MNHEY and SVGAGI. V was shortened by 3 bases and J by 0 bases, with 8 bases between the two germline ends. This CDR3 is 15 amino acids long. Amplified TCR beta CDR3 regions came from RNA transcripts. A set of HTBI primers served as the primers for a first-round RT-PCR of the TCR CDR3. TCRdb passed the multiplex PCR reads through MiXCR, listing each CDR3 protein once. The repertoire includes around 500,000 distinct CDR3 sequences, roughly 23% of them detected once, and about half sits in the top ten. This clonotype was sampled from a woman aged 65 to 85 with Graves' ophthalmopathy. The sample consisted of blood. The chain is built from TRBV6-5 and TRBJ2-2; D gene unclear. The CDR3 is CASSYFSANTGELFF. For the CDR3, the DNA is TGTGCCAGCAGTTATTTCTCCGCGAACACCGGGGAGCTGTTTTTT.